One T cell receptor (beta chain) is described in this entry. What it binds is not known. The data belong to a study of OX40 agonist ivuxolimab in advanced cancers. The wider study: Eligibility rules accepted prior anti-PD-1, anti-PD-L1 or anti-CTLA-4 therapy, and under 45% had some. General observations from the study: Dosing at 0.1 to 3.0 mg/kg was accompanied by clonal expansion of CD4+ and CD8+ blood T cells by week 6. CD8+ T cells showed, on average, more clonal expansion than CD4+ cells.

This CDR3 spans 15 amino acids. The V end was cut by 1 base, the J end by 7 bases, with 13 bases between. The V gene's germline CDR1 is MGHRA and CDR2 YSYEKL. Assay used: immunoSEQ multiplex PCR; TCRdb lists only in-frame clones, some missing. Among some 49,000 clones listed, 60% to 80% were seen once. Patients had blood sampled at baseline and again on cycle 4 day 1 and cycle 7 day 1. This TCR was recovered from an adult with an advanced solid tumor such as melanoma, head and neck, liver or kidney cancer. Sample: CD4+ or CD8+ T cells sorted from blood, taken in a trial of the OX40 agonist ivuxolimab. The chain uses TRBV4-1 and TRBJ1-4; the D gene is possibly TRBD1 (5 bases). In DNA form, the CDR3 reads TGCGCCAGCAGCCAAGTGATGGGGGTATTTGAAAAACTGTTTTTT. This sequence encodes CASSQVMGVFEKLFF.